This T cell receptor beta chain was identified in a study of T cells after yellow fever vaccination. Study observations and caveats: Most clones from primary vaccination were detected again post-booster (around 95% CD4, roughly 91% CD8). The study found a weaker secondary response that peaked faster, day 5 versus 15. Clonotypes appearing in both CD4 and CD8 compartments existed, and their share was small.

UMIs and a universal primer site were added when TCR cDNA was made by 5'RACE template switching. TCRdb fed the 5' RACE reads into MiXCR, producing one record per CDR3 protein. The table records some 350,000 distinct CDR3 sequences, approximately 10% of them present only once. With respect to this clonotype: Its target is unknown.

V lost 3 bases and J lost 5, with 14 bases in between. The CDR3 has 15 amino acids. Germline V gives CDR1 MGHRA, CDR2 YSYEKL. The origin of this receptor is a man younger than 30 who received the YFV17D yellow fever vaccine. The V call is TRBV4-1, the J call TRBJ2-1; D perhaps matches TRBD1 (5 bases). This material consisted of PBMCs, taken on the day of the first yellow fever vaccination. CDR3 DNA: TGCGCCAGCAGCCAGCAGGGCCAGATCGACAATGAGCAGTTCTTC. It translates to CASSQQGQIDNEQFF.